The 21 T cell receptor beta chains in this list originate from one sample, sequenced in a study of blood T cell repertoires in COVID-19. TCRdb keeps only in-frame clones here, not all; method: immunoSEQ multiplex PCR. The table has around 160,000 clones, roughly 90% seen once. Specimen: PBMCs or T cells enriched from blood (not recorded which). The receptors derive from a woman between 25 and 40 years old with acute COVID-19.

The chain uses TRBV25-1 and TRBJ2-5; 14 bases line up with TRBD2. This CDR3 is built from 16 residues. Germline CDR1 MGHDK, CDR2 SYGVNS. Germline trimming cut 3 bases from V and 3 bases from J; bases unmatched to any gene: 3. The CDR3 spells CASSDMGLAGEETQYF. The CDR3 DNA reads TGTGCCAGCAGTGATATGGGACTAGCGGGAGAAGAGACCCAGTACTTC.

The DNA for the CDR3 is TGTGCCATCAGTGAGTCTCTACGAGGGCAAGAGACCCAGTACTTC. Its translation is CAISESLRGQETQYF. J is TRBJ2-5 and V is TRBV10-3; D might be TRBD2 (5 bases). CDR3 size: 15 residues. The ends were cut back, 0 bases at V and 2 bases at J, with 10 bases in the middle. Germline V lookup: CDR1 ENHRY, CDR2 SYGVKD.

V and J are TRBV5-1 and TRBJ2-1; TRBD1 matches 9 bases. The germline gives CDR1 SGHRS, CDR2 YFSETQ. The length of the CDR3 is 15 residues. Trimming removed 4 bases from V and 2 bases from J; junction bases left unmatched: 4. CDR3 sequence: CASSRGQGPYNEQFF. The CDR3 DNA reads TGCGCCAGCAGCCGGGGACAGGGTCCCTACAATGAGCAGTTCTTC.

The rearrangement uses TRBV5-8 and TRBJ2-1; 14 bases fit TRBD2. This CDR3 region has 18 residues. Losses at the gene ends were 4 bases for V and 2 bases for J; bases not matched to a gene: 8. The germline V gene has CDR1 SGHTS and CDR2 YDEGEE. CDR3 DNA sequence: TGTGCCAGCAGCCCTAGGACTAGCGGGAGGATCGCCTACAATGAGCAGTTCTTC. The encoded protein is CASSPRTSGRIAYNEQFF.

This rearrangement joins TRBV28 to TRBJ1-6; maybe TRBD1 (6 bases). The V end lost 7 bases, the J end lost 9 bases, and 19 bases lay between the germline ends. Germline V gene sequence: CDR1 MDHEN, CDR2 SYDVKM. The CDR3 covers 15 residues. Here the CDR3 reads CASTWGGGGFSPLHF. CDR3 DNA: TGTGCCAGCACTTGGGGAGGGGGGGGCTTTTCACCCCTCCACTTT. Full variable domain (missing parts from reference TRBV28 and TRBJ1-6): DVKVTQSSRYLVKRTGEKVFLECVQDMDHENMFWYRQDPGLGLRLIYFSYDVKMKEKGDIPEGYSVSREKKERFSLILESASTNQTSMYLCASTWGGGGFSPLHFGNGTRLTVT.

The chain employs TRBV11-2 and TRBJ1-1; 8 bases are shared with TRBD1. V shed 5 bases and J 11 bases; nucleotides not matched to a gene: 10. Per the germline V gene, CDR1 is SGHAT and CDR2 is FQNNGV. This CDR3 comprises 13 residues. CDR3 amino acids: CASSPDRAGEAFF. The CDR3 DNA sequence: TGTGCCAGCAGCCCGGACAGGGCGGGGGAGGCTTTCTTT.

This clone has just a few counts. This chain connects TRBV6-6 to TRBJ1-5, with TRBD1 as a possible D gene (5 bases). This CDR3 is 13 amino acids long. Looked up from germline, CDR1 is MNHNY and CDR2 is SVGAGI (reference sequence). The ends were cut back, 2 bases at V and 6 bases at J, with 8 bases in the middle. In DNA form, the CDR3 reads TGTGCCAGCAGTTACGGAGGGGTTCAGCCCCAGCATTTT. It codes for CASSYGGVQPQHF.

The chain recombines TRBV15 with TRBJ2-7, with TRBD2 matching 11 bases. Germline V lookup: CDR1 LNHNV, CDR2 YYDKDF (reference sequence). This CDR3 region has 16 residues. Trimming at V came to 0 bases and at J to 3 bases, leaving 4 bases not matched to a gene. In nucleotides, the CDR3 is TGTGCCACCAGCAGAGATCTAGCGGGAGGCATCTACGAGCAGTACTTC. Protein product: CATSRDLAGGIYEQYF.

CDR3 nucleotides: TGTGCCAGCAGTCGTAGACTGGACAGGGCGATTGAAGCTTTCTTT. Its translation is CASSRRLDRAIEAFF. This chain uses TRBV6-5 with TRBJ1-1; TRBD1 agrees at 8 bases. CDR1 and CDR2 from the germline V gene are MNHEY and SVGAGI. V gave up 5 bases and J gave up 7 bases; unmatched junction bases: 12. This CDR3 contains 15 residues.

The chain uses TRBV5-6 and TRBJ1-1, with D perhaps matching TRBD1 (5 bases). CDR1 is SGHDT and CDR2 is YYEEEE in the germline V gene. The CDR3 sequence is 15 residues long. Trimming removed 6 bases from V and 4 bases from J, with 19 bases in between. The CDR3 nucleotides read TGTGCCAGCAATCCACAAACCGGGGGTAGCACTGAAGCTTTCTTT. As protein: CASNPQTGGSTEAFF. Full variable domain (missing parts from reference TRBV5-6 and TRBJ1-1): DAGVTQSPTHLIKTRGQQVTLRCSPKSGHDTVSWYQQALGQGPQFIFQYYEEEERQRGNFPDRFSGHQFPNYSSELNVNALLLGDSALYLCASNPQTGGSTEAFFGQGTRLTVV.

The chain is built from TRBV12-3 or TRBV12-4 and TRBJ2-1, with 7 bases fitting TRBD1. V lost 3 bases, J lost 9 bases, and 5 bases stayed unmatched. The CDR3 sequence is 13 residues long. CDR3 DNA sequence: TGTGCCAGCAGTTTGAAGGGGGCGCTTGAGCAGTTCTTC. It specifies CASSLKGALEQFF.

DNA for the CDR3: TGCAGTGCCCTTGCCTACGAGCAGTACTTC. It encodes CSALAYEQYF. This chain joins TRBV20-1 and TRBJ2-7; D unresolved. The CDR3 is 10 amino acids. V was clipped by 6 bases and J by 2 bases, with 5 bases between them. In germline, CDR1 is DFQATT, CDR2 SNEGSKA (reference sequence).

This chain joins TRBV6-5 and TRBJ1-4; D is possibly TRBD1 (6 bases). Germline V gene data show CDR1 as MNHEY and CDR2 as SVGAGI. Trimming cost V 0 bases and J 5 bases, with 10 bases left between them. The CDR3 spans 15 residues. CDR3 coding DNA: TGTGCCAGCAGTTACTCGGGGGGGGCGAATGAAAAACTGTTTTTT. This sequence encodes CASSYSGGANEKLFF.

This chain connects TRBV5-1 to TRBJ1-5; D gene unclear. CDR1 is SGHRS and CDR2 is YFSETQ in the germline V gene. The CDR3 runs 13 residues. Trimming took off 0 bases at V and 6 bases at J, with 7 bases between the two ends. The DNA of the CDR3 is TGCGCCAGCAGCTTGGGGGCGGGTCAGCCCCAGCATTTT. Translation: CASSLGAGQPQHF.

V is TRBV7-2 and J is TRBJ2-7; no definite D call. Germline CDR1 SGHTA, CDR2 FQGNSA. The CDR3 covers 14 residues. The V end was cut by 4 bases, the J end by 0 bases, with 10 bases between. The CDR3 coding sequence is TGTGCCAGCAGCTACTCGACTGACTCCTACGAGCAGTACTTC. Its protein is CASSYSTDSYEQYF.

This chain links TRBV4-2 with TRBJ2-7; the match to TRBD1 covers 10 bases. J gave up 2 bases and V 0 bases, and 4 bases lay outside the gene matches. The germline CDR1 and CDR2 sequences are LGHNA and YNFKEQ. The CDR3 runs to 16 residues. CDR3 loop: CASSQDTGTGAYEQYF. The CDR3 bases are TGTGCCAGCAGCCAAGATACGGGGACAGGGGCCTACGAGCAGTACTTC.

V is TRBV6-5 and J is TRBJ1-2; 9 bases are a match to TRBD1. Germline V gene sequence: CDR1 MNHEY, CDR2 SVGAGI. The V segment lost 6 bases and the J segment 4 bases; nucleotides outside the gene matches: 9. The CDR3 consists of 15 residues. CDR3: CASSQTGGSIYGYTF. The DNA for the CDR3 is TGTGCCAGCAGCCAGACAGGGGGGTCGATCTATGGCTACACCTTC.

CDR3 amino acids: CATSGYREREGEKLFF. CDR3 nucleotide sequence: TGTGCCACCAGTGGTTACAGGGAGCGAGAGGGGGAAAAACTGTTTTTT. This sequence joins TRBV24-1 and TRBJ1-4, with a weak D call TRBD1 (6 bases). V was pared by 5 bases and J by 8 bases, with 20 bases between. The CDR3 has 16 residues. Germline assignment: CDR1 KGHDR and CDR2 SFDVKD.

V usage is TRBV20-1 and J usage is TRBJ1-2; 7 bases match TRBD1. J lost 0 bases, V lost 3 bases, and 7 bases had no gene match. CDR3 length: 15 amino acids. Germline V lookup: CDR1 DFQATT, CDR2 SNEGSKA (reference sequence). Written as DNA, the CDR3 is TGCAGTGCTAGTGGTGACAGGGACACTAACTATGGCTACACCTTC. This translates into CSASGDRDTNYGYTF.

This chain links TRBV2 with TRBJ1-2, with D hard to call. The germline V gene has CDR1 SNHLY and CDR2 FYNNEI. The V end lost 0 bases, the J end lost 8 bases, and 16 bases lay between the germline ends. The CDR3 is 15 amino acids. CDR3: CASSEAGSPGGGYTF. The CDR3 nucleotides are TGTGCCAGCAGTGAAGCGGGGTCTCCCGGAGGGGGCTACACCTTC.

V is TRBV9 and J is TRBJ2-3, with 8 positions matching TRBD1. J was trimmed by 2 bases and V by 4 bases; bases with no gene match: 6. CDR1 SGDLS and CDR2 YYNGEE come from the germline V gene. The CDR3 runs to 15 residues. CDR3: CASSWTGNPTDTQYF. CDR3 coding DNA: TGTGCCAGCAGCTGGACAGGGAACCCCACAGATACGCAGTATTTT. The full variable domain, its missing parts supplied by reference TRBV9 and TRBJ2-3, is DSGVTQTPKHLITATGQRVTLRCSPRSGDLSVYWYQQSLDQGLQFLIQYYNGEERAKGNILERFSAQQFPDLHSELNLSSLELGDSALYFCASSWTGNPTDTQYFGPGTRLTVL.